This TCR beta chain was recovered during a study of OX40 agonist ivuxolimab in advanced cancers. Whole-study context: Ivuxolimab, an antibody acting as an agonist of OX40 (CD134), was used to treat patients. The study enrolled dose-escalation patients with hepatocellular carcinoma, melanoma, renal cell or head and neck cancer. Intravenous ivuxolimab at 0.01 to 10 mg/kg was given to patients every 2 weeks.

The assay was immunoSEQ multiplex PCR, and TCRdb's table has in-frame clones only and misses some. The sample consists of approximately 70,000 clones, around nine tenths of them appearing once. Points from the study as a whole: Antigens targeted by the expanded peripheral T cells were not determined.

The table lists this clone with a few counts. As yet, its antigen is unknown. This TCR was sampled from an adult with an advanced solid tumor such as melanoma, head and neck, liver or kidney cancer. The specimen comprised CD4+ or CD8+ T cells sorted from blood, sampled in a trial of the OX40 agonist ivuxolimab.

CDR3: CAGEGQGVGEQYF. CDR3 bases: TGTGCCGGAGAGGGACAGGGGGTAGGCGAGCAGTACTTC. The V gene is TRBV30, the J gene TRBJ2-7; 11 nucleotides match TRBD1. From germline, CDR1 is GTSNPN and CDR2 SVGIG (reference sequence). CDR3 length: 13 amino acids. The V segment lost 8 bases and the J segment 6 bases; nucleotides outside the gene matches: 9.